Included here is one T cell receptor (beta chain) sequence, with context. The data stem from a study of blood T cell repertoires in COVID-19. Study details: The United States, Italy and Spain provided the acute and convalescent COVID-19 samples. Sources were T cells, B-cell-depleted T cells, or PBMCs; the material itself was cDNA or gDNA.

This table comes from immunoSEQ multiplex PCR, and its TCRdb copy is limited to in-frame clones, with some not included. The sample consists of more than 95,000 clones, 91% of them appearing once. CDR1 and CDR2 (germline): SGDLS, YYNGEE. The CDR3 runs 16 residues. The V gene end was trimmed by 1 base and the J gene end by 4 bases; junction bases not matched to a gene: 6. The genes are TRBV9 and TRBJ1-3; 9 nucleotides match TRBD1. Sequencing was carried out using peripheral blood. This TCR was sampled from a human donor in a cohort sampled during active COVID-19. The CDR3 DNA sequence: TGTGCCAGCAGCGTAAGTGGGACAGGGCCCGGAAACACCATATATTTT. The encoded protein is CASSVSGTGPGNTIYF.